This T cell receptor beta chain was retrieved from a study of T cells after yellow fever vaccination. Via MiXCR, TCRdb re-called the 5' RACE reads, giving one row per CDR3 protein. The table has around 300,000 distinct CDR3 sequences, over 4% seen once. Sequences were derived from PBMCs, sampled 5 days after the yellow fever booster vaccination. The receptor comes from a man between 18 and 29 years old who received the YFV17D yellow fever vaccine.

The CDR3 sequence is CAWSRASWQETQYF. The CDR3 DNA follows: TGTGCCTGGAGTCGGGCTAGTTGGCAAGAGACCCAGTACTTC. V gene TRBV30 combines with J gene TRBJ2-5; no clear D gene. Looked up from germline, CDR1 is GTSNPN and CDR2 is SVGIG (reference sequence). Trimming left V 2 bases short and J 2 bases short, with 12 bases between. The CDR3 runs 14 residues.